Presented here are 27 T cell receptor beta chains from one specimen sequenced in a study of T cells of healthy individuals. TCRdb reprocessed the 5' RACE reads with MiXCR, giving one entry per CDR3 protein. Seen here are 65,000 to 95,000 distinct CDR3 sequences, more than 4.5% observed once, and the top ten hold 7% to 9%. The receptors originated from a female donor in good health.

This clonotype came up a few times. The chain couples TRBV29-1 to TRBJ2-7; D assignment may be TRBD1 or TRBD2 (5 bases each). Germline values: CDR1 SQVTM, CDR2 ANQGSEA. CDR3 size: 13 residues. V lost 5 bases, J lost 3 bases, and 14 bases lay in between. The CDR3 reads CSVRGGSDYEQYF. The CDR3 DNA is TGCAGCGTTCGTGGGGGTAGCGACTACGAGCAGTACTTC.

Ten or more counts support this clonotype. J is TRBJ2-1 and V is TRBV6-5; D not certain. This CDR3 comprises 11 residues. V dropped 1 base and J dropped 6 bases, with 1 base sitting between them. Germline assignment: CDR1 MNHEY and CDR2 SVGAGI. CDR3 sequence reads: CASSYFNEQFF. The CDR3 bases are TGTGCCAGCAGTTACTTCAATGAGCAGTTCTTC.

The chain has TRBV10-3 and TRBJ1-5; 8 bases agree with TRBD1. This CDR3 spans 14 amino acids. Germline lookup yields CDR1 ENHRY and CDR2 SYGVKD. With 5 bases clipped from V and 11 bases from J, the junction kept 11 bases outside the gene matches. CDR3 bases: TGTGCCATCAGTCCGGGACAGGCCTTTAAGGCCCAGCATTTT. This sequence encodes CAISPGQAFKAQHF.

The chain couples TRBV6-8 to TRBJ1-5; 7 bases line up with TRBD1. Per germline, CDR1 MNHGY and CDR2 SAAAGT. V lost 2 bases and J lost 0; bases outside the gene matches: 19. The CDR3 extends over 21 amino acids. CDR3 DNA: TGTGCCAGCAGTTACCAGGGGGTCCGCACACCTTTATTCTATAGCAATCAGCCCCAGCATTTT. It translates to CASSYQGVRTPLFYSNQPQHF.

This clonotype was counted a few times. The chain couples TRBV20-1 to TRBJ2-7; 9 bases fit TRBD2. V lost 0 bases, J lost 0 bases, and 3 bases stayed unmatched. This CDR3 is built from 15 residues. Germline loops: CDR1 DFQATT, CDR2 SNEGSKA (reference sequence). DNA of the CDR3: TGCAGTGCTAGAGATCGTAGCGGGAGCTCCTACGAGCAGTACTTC. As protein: CSARDRSGSSYEQYF.

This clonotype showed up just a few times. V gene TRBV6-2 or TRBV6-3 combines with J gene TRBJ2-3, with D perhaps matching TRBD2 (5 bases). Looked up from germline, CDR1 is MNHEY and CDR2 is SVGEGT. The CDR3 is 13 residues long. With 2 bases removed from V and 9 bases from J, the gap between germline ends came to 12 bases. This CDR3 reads CASSYEAVPTQYF. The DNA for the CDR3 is TGTGCCAGCAGTTACGAAGCGGTCCCAACGCAGTATTTT.

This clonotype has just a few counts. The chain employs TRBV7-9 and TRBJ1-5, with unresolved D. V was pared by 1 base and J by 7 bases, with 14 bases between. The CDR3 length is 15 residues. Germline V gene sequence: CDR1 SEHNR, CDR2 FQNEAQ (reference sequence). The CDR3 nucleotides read TGTGCCAGCAGCTTAGGCAGATTTGCGGACCAGCCCCAGCATTTT. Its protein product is CASSLGRFADQPQHF.

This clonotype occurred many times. DNA of the CDR3: TGTGCCAGCAGTTACGGTGGACGACCAGATACGCAGTATTTT. This translates into CASSYGGRPDTQYF. The V gene is TRBV6-5, the J gene TRBJ2-3; D is undetermined. Germline CDR1 and CDR2: MNHEY and SVGAGI. The CDR3 runs 14 residues. The V and J ends lost 2 bases and 4 bases respectively, with 10 bases between them.

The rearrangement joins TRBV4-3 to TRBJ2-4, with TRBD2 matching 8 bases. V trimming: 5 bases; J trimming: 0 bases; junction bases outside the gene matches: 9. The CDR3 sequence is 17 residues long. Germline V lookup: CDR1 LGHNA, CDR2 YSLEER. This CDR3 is CASSGGREALAKNIQYF. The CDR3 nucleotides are TGCGCCAGCAGCGGGGGGCGGGAGGCGCTAGCCAAAAACATTCAGTACTTC.

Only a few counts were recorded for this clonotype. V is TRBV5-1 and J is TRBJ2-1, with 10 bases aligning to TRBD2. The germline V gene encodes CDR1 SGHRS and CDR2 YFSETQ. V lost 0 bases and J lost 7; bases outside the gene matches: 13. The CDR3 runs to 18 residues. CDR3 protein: CASSLGERAGGPLNEQFF. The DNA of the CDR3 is TGCGCCAGCAGCTTGGGGGAAAGAGCGGGAGGGCCGTTAAATGAGCAGTTCTTC.

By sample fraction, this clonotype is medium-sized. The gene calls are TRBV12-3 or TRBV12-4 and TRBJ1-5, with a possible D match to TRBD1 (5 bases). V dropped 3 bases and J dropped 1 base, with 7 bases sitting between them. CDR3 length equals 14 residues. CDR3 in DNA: TGTGCCAGCAGTTTGAGGGGAAGCAATCAGCCCCAGCATTTT. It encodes CASSLRGSNQPQHF.

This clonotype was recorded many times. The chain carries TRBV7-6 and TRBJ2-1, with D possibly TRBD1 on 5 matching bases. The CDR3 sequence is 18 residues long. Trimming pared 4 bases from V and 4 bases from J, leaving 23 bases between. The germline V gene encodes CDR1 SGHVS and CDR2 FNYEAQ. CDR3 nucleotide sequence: TGTGCCAGCAGCTCCCAACCTTCACAGGCCCACTCGTACAATGAGCAGTTCTTC. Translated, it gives CASSSQPSQAHSYNEQFF.

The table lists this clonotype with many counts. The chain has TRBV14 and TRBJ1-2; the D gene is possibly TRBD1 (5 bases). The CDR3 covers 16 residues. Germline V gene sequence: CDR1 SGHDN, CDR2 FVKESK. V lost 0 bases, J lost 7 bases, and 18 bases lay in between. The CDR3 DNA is TGTGCCAGCAGCCAAGATTTATCGGGACGGGCACTTGGCTACACCTTC. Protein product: CASSQDLSGRALGYTF.

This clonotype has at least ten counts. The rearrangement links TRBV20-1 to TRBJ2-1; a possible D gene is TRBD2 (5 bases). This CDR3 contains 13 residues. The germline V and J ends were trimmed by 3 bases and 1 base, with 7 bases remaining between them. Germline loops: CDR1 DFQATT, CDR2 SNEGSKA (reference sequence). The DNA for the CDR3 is TGCAGTGCTAGTGAGGGATCCTACAATGAGCAGTTCTTC. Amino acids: CSASEGSYNEQFF.

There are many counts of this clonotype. The chain's CDR3 is CASSLRGGDGNQPQHF. The DNA of the CDR3 is TGTGCCAGCAGTTTACGAGGGGGCGACGGCAATCAGCCCCAGCATTTT. The chain employs TRBV28 and TRBJ1-5; TRBD1 matches at 7 bases. CDR3 size: 16 residues. With V trimmed by 2 bases and J by 2 bases, 6 bases remained unmatched. CDR1 is MDHEN and CDR2 is SYDVKM in the germline V gene.

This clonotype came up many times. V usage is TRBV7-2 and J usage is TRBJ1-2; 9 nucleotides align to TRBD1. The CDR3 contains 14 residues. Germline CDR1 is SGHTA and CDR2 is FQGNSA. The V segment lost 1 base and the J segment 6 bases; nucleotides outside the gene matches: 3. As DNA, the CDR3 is TGTGCCAGCAGCTTAGGCCACAGGGGGCATGGCTACACCTTC. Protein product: CASSLGHRGHGYTF.

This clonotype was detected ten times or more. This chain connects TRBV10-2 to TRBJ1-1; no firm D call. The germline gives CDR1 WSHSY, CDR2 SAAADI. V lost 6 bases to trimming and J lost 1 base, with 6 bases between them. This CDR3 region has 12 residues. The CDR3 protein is CASSAGNTEAFF. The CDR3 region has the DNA TGCGCCAGCAGCGCAGGGAACACTGAAGCTTTCTTT.

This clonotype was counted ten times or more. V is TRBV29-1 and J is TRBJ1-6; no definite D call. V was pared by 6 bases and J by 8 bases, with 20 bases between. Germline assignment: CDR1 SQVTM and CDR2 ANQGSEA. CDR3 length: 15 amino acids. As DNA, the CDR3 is TGCAGCGTCCGGACCAGCTCCGTCGTTGATTCACCCCTCCACTTT. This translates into CSVRTSSVVDSPLHF. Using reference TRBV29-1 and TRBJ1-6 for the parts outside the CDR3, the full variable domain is SAVISQKPSRDICQRGTSLTIQCQVDSQVTMMFWYRQQPGQSLTLIATANQGSEATYESGFVIDKFPISRPNLTFSTLTVSNMSPEDSSIYLCSVRTSSVVDSPLHFGNGTRLTVT.

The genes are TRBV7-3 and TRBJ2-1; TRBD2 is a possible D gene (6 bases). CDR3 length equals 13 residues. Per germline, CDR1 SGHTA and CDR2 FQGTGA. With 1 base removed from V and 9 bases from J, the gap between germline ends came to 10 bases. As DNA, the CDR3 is TGTGCCAGCAGCTTAAGCGGAGGGACTGAGCAGTTCTTC. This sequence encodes CASSLSGGTEQFF.

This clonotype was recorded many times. As DNA, the CDR3 is TGTGCCAGCTCACCACCAACTAGCGGATACAATGAGCAGTTCTTC. Its protein is CASSPPTSGYNEQFF. This sequence joins TRBV18 and TRBJ2-1; 8 nucleotides align to TRBD2. After removal of 0 bases from V and 4 bases from J, the junction contained 2 bases not matched to a gene. Germline CDR1 and CDR2: KGHSH and LQKENI. The CDR3 contains 15 residues. The full variable domain, its missing parts supplied by reference TRBV18 and TRBJ2-1, is NAGVMQNPRHLVRRRGQEARLRCSPMKGHSHVYWYRQLPEEGLKFMVYLQKENIIDESGMPKERFSAEFPKEGPSILRIQQVVRGDSAAYFCASSPPTSGYNEQFFGPGTRLTVL.

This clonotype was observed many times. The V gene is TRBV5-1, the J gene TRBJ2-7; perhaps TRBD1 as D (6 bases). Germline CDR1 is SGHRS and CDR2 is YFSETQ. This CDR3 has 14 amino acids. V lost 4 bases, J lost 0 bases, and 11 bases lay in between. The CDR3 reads CASSPTGVSYEQYF. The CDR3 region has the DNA TGCGCCAGCAGCCCGACAGGAGTCTCCTACGAGCAGTACTTC. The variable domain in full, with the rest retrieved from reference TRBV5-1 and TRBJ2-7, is KAGVTQTPRYLIKTRGQQVTLSCSPISGHRSVSWYQQTPGQGLQFLFEYFSETQRNKGNFPGRFSGRQFSNSRSEMNVSTLELGDSALYLCASSPTGVSYEQYFGPGTRLTVT.

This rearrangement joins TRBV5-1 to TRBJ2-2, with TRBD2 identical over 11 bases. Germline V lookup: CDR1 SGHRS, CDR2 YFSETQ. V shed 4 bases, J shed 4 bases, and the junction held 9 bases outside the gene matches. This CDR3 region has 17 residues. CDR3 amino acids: CASSIDPGLAATGELFF. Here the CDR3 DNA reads TGCGCCAGCAGCATCGATCCGGGACTAGCGGCCACCGGGGAGCTGTTTTTT.

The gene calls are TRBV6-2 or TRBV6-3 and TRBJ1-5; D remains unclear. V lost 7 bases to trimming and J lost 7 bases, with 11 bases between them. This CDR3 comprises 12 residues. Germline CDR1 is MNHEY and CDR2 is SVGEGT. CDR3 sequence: CASMGLGQPQHF. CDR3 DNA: TGTGCCAGCATGGGGTTGGGCCAGCCCCAGCATTTT.

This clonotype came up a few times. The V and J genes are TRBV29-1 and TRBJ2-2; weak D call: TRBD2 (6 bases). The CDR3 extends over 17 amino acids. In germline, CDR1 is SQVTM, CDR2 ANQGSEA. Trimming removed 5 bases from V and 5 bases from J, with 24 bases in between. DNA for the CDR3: TGCAGCGTTTTGTTCGGGGGAGCGGTTTGGAATACCGGGGAGCTGTTTTTT. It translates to CSVLFGGAVWNTGELFF.

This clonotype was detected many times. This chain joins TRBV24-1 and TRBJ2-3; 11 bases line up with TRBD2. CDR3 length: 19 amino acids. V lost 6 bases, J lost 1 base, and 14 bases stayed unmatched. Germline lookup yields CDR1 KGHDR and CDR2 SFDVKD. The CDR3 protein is CATSMRHPGLADRTDTQYF. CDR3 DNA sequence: TGTGCCACCAGTATGCGTCACCCGGGACTAGCGGACCGCACAGATACGCAGTATTTT.

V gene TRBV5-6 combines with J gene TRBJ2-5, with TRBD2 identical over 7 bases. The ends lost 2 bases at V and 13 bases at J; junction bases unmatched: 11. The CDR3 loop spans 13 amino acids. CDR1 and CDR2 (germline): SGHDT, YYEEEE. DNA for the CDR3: TGTGCCAGCAGCTTCGCGGCTAGCGGCGCTGGGTACTTC. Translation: CASSFAASGAGYF. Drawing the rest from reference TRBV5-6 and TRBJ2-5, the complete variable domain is DAGVTQSPTHLIKTRGQQVTLRCSPKSGHDTVSWYQQALGQGPQFIFQYYEEEERQRGNFPDRFSGHQFPNYSSELNVNALLLGDSALYLCASSFAASGAGYFGPGTRLLVL.

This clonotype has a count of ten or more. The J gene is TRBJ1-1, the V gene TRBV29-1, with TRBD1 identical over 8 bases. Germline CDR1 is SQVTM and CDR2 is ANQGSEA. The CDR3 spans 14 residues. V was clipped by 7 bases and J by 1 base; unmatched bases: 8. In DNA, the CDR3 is TGCAGCGCGGACAGGGCGCGGAGGAACACTGAAGCTTTCTTT. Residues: CSADRARRNTEAFF.